This T cell receptor (beta chain) was found in a study of T cell responses to AZD1222 COVID-19 vaccine (TCRdb year 2021). About the investigation overall: A total of about 230 trial participants underwent TCR sequencing, of whom some 210 received two doses of AZD1222 and about 25 received two doses of the MenACWY control vaccine. Trial participants were enrolled by age into subgroups of 18-55, 56-69 and 70-plus years, and about 150, 27 and 61 TCR-sequenced participants, respectively, were included in these subgroups.

A distance of 8 bases separates the germline ends of V and J, which lose 4 bases and 3 bases respectively. The germline V gene supplies CDR1 SGHRS and CDR2 YFSETQ. Taken from cysteine to phenylalanine, the CDR3 has 13 residues. Solely the CDR3 DNA is kept, with 39 bases framed from the first base. General conclusions and limits of the study: Only a handful of AZD1222 recipients were SARS-CoV-2 seropositive at baseline, limiting conclusions about previously exposed vaccinees. After two AZD1222 doses, spike-specific TCR breadth and depth were significantly higher than at day 0 and than in MenACWY recipients. CD4 TCRs associated with the vaccine covered the entire spike protein, and the dominant responses were in regions 160-218 and 743-854. Reportedly, close to half of the unique spike-specific TCRs recognized epitopes lying outside the regions that are mutated in the B.1.351 and B.1.1.7 variants. Participants were mostly white British, with more females than males. The authors suggested clonal diversity may have been underestimated. No day 14 peak-response samples were available, so repertoires were characterized only after the peak T cell response. The 56-69-year group was small, and its depth increase did not reach significance, likely because of low power.

The CDR3 regions of human TCRbeta chains were analyzed by immunosequencing. The paper's processing steps were these. TCRs in the repertoires were matched against a reference library of SARS-CoV-2-specific TCRs that had been generated with the MIRA antigen-specificity platform. Breadth was defined as the fraction of unique TCRs that were SARS-CoV-2-associated. Depth was defined as the fraction of total T cells that were SARS-CoV-2-associated. Each spike-specific TCR was assigned to its reactive spike region and to a CD4 or CD8 class using the MIRA data. Log10-transformed breadth and depth values were compared by one-way ANOVA with Sidak's multiple comparisons tests. TCRdb holds this immuneACCESS table with in-frame rearrangements only. Some clones are missing; in checked studies, unresolved V genes explain under half, and the rest has no known cause. V, J and clone size are taken as reported in that table, and D and trimming were inferred from the DNA itself. The sample table lists about 140,000 clones, under 95% of them with a count of one. The ten top clones hold about 7.5% of the sample.

As concerns this clone: Its recognized antigen is unknown. No base qualities exist here, and no much larger clone lies one base off it.

Per the publication, the time point label means: about 28 days (+/-7) after the second vaccine dose. This sample's treatment or condition label indicates: meningococcal conjugate vaccine given as trial control. Samples from vaccinated people were obtained from the UK trials COV001 and COV002, which included a single-blind randomized controlled phase 2/3 trial of AZD1222 (ChAdOx1 nCoV-19) in healthy adults. For TCRbeta chain sequencing, PBMC samples from trial participants were taken at day 0 and at day 28 after the second dose. The origin of this receptor is an adult who received the MenACWY meningococcal vaccine as a control. The chain is made from TRBV5-1 and TRBJ2-1, and perhaps TRBD2 as D gene, on 5 matching bases. Sequences were derived from peripheral blood, sampled 28 days after the second dose of the MenACWY control vaccine. The sequenced DNA: TGCGCCAGCAGCCCGGGGTACTACAATGAGCAGTTCTTC. The encoded protein is CASSPGYYNEQFF.